This T cell receptor (beta chain) was obtained from a study of T cell responses to AZD1222 COVID-19 vaccine. Study-wide results and limits: Donors were largely white British and mainly female; clonal diversity was possibly underestimated. Rises in breadth and depth of Spike-specific TCRs came after two AZD1222 doses. Only a handful of individuals given AZD1222 were seropositive at baseline. Reportedly, nearly half the spike-specific TCRs target unmutated variant regions.

Sequencing was performed with immunoSEQ multiplex PCR; in TCRdb, only in-frame clones are kept and a portion is missing. The sample yields roughly 170,000 clones, 90% seen once. Note on this clone: What it binds is unknown.

This TCR came from an adult in good health. The material sequenced was peripheral blood, taken on day 0 of AZD1222 vaccination.

CDR3 residues: CASSFQGAYGYTF. CDR3 in DNA: TGTGCCAGCAGCTTCCAGGGGGCGTATGGCTACACCTTC. V usage is TRBV13 and J usage is TRBJ1-2; the match to TRBD1 covers 8 bases. Germline CDR1 and CDR2: PRHDT and FYEKMQ (reference sequence). The CDR3 is 13 residues long. Losses at the gene ends were 3 bases for V and 5 bases for J; bases not matched to a gene: 2. The full variable domain, completed using reference TRBV13 and TRBJ1-2, is AAGVIQSPRHLIKEKRETATLKCYPIPRHDTVYWYQQGPGQDPQFLISFYEKMQSDKGSIPDRFSAQQFSDYHSELNMSSLELGDSALYFCASSFQGAYGYTFGSGTRLTVV.